This T cell receptor (beta chain) came from a study of blood T cell repertoires in COVID-19. Overall study: PBMCs, B-cell-depleted T cells, or T cells provided the cDNA or gDNA that made up the material.

This CDR3 region has 15 residues. Looked up from germline, CDR1 is LGHDT and CDR2 is YNNKEL (reference sequence). Trimming took 1 base from V and 3 from J, leaving 11 bases between them. Original processing methods: Reference gene primer amplification yielded estimated nucleated cell counts. Assay: immunoSEQ multiplex PCR; the TCRdb copy retains only in-frame clones and omits some. V and J calls and clone size come straight from that table; D and trimming were deduced from the DNA. This sample has approximately 150,000 clones; about 80% occur once, and the top ten carry around 3.8%. This sequence joins TRBV3-1 (or the pseudogene TRBV3-2) and TRBJ2-3, with D possibly TRBD2 on 6 matching bases. This receptor was identified in a man aged 65-85 years who had recovered from COVID-19. The specimen was peripheral blood. CDR3: CASSQGRGGTDTQYF. CDR3 bases: TGTGCCAGCAGCCAAGGGAGGGGTGGGACAGATACGCAGTATTTT.